A selection of T cell receptor beta chains follows, all from one sample in a study of T cell repertoires and HLA-DP antigens. Antigens of these TCRs are unknown. Repertoires were generated with immunoSEQ multiplex PCR, while TCRdb's copy carries only in-frame clones and drops some. There are around 90,000 clones in the sample; around 86% occur only once, and 1.5% to 2% lies in the top ten. Sequencing input: CD4+ T cells from PBMCs. These receptor sequences come from a man between 50 and 59 years old in good health and CMV-seronegative. Both conserved end residues are part of each CDR3. The order of the fields is clone size, V gene, D gene, J gene, CDR3 protein, CDR3 DNA. D genes are given only for firm matches. Clone size is given for some rows only: seen once, a few or many times, or a class if the clone is expanded.

NA	TRBV28	NA	TRBJ1-2	CASSNYGYTF	TGTGCCAGCAGTAACTATGGCTACACCTTC
few	TRBV6-5	NA	TRBJ2-1	CASRRDTGVNNEQFF	TGTGCCAGCAGGCGGGATACAGGGGTCAACAATGAGCAGTTCTTC
NA	TRBV11-3	NA	TRBJ2-2	CASSLLNTGELFF	TGTGCCAGCAGCCTCCTAAACACCGGGGAGCTGTTTTTT
NA	TRBV18	NA	TRBJ2-2	CASSPRAGGDTGELFF	TGTGCCAGCTCACCAAGGGCTGGGGGAGATACCGGGGAGCTGTTTTTT
NA	TRBV7-8	NA	TRBJ2-7	CASSLRTYQGNEQYF	TGTGCCAGCAGCTTAAGGACATACCAGGGCAACGAGCAGTACTTC
NA	TRBV7-8	NA	TRBJ1-1	CASSLARQGWAFF	TGTGCCAGCAGCTTAGCGCGTCAGGGATGGGCTTTCTTT
NA	TRBV27	NA	TRBJ1-5	CASSPRPGQPQHF	TGTGCCAGCAGTCCACGACCCGGGCAGCCCCAGCATTTT
NA	TRBV5-1	NA	TRBJ1-5	CASSLGGGGQPQHF	TGCGCCAGCAGCTTGGGGGGGGGTGGACAGCCCCAGCATTTT
NA	TRBV28	TRBD2	TRBJ2-7	CASSLEAGLAGDTWSFIYEQYF	TGTGCCAGCAGTTTGGAGGCGGGGCTAGCGGGAGACACCTGGTCGTTTATTTACGAGCAGTACTTC
NA	TRBV7-3	TRBD1	TRBJ2-1	CASSSTGRSHNEQFF	TGTGCCAGCAGCTCGACAGGGAGAAGCCACAATGAGCAGTTCTTC
NA	TRBV18	NA	TRBJ1-3	CASSGDISGNTIYF	TGTGCCAGCTCAGGGGACATCTCTGGAAACACCATATATTTT
NA	TRBV5-4	NA	TRBJ2-5	CASSLTGTQYF	TGTGCCAGCAGCTTGACAGGGACCCAGTACTTC
once	TRBV18	NA	TRBJ2-2	CASSIGTTESGELFF	TGTGCCAGCTCAATCGGGACCACTGAGTCCGGGGAGCTGTTTTTT
once	TRBV9	TRBD2	TRBJ2-1	CASSVGLAGYNEQFF	TGTGCCAGCAGCGTAGGACTAGCGGGATACAATGAGCAGTTCTTC
NA	TRBV4-3	NA	TRBJ1-6	CASSQDADSPLHF	TGCGCCAGCAGCCAAGACGCGGATTCACCCCTCCACTTT
NA	TRBV29-1	NA	TRBJ2-7	CSVRSGPYEQYF	TGCAGCGTTCGGTCCGGGCCCTACGAGCAGTACTTC
NA	TRBV5-1	TRBD1	TRBJ1-4	CASSLTGGNEKLFF	TGCGCCAGCAGCTTGACAGGGGGAAATGAAAAACTGTTTTTT
few	TRBV18	NA	TRBJ2-1	CASSLLGNEQFF	TGTGCCAGCTCACTCCTGGGCAATGAGCAGTTCTTC
NA	TRBV15	NA	TRBJ2-6	CATSRVNERFPSGANVLTF	TGTGCCACCAGCAGAGTTAACGAGCGGTTTCCCTCTGGGGCCAACGTCCTGACTTTC
NA	TRBV9	TRBD2	TRBJ2-2	CASSAEGLAGRTGELFF	TGTGCCAGCAGCGCCGAAGGACTAGCGGGACGCACCGGGGAGCTGTTTTTT
NA	TRBV7-8	NA	TRBJ1-2	CASSLKLEPNYGYTF	TGTGCCAGCAGCTTAAAGTTAGAGCCTAACTATGGCTACACCTTC
NA	TRBV5-1	NA	TRBJ2-7	CASSPWDRLYEQYF	TGCGCCAGCAGCCCCTGGGACCGCCTCTACGAGCAGTACTTC
NA	TRBV2	NA	TRBJ2-5	CASRGVGELETQYF	TGTGCCAGCAGGGGAGTGGGCGAATTGGAGACCCAGTACTTC
NA	TRBV11-2	NA	TRBJ1-2	CASSLAAGTNYGYTF	TGTGCCAGCAGCTTAGCGGCGGGAACTAACTATGGCTACACCTTC
NA	TRBV27	NA	TRBJ1-1	CASRGGAREAFF	TGTGCCAGCAGGGGGGGGGCCCGTGAAGCTTTCTTT
NA	TRBV6-5	NA	TRBJ2-7	CASQEGGTSSYEQYF	TGTGCCAGCCAAGAGGGCGGGACAAGCTCCTACGAGCAGTACTTC
NA	TRBV19	NA	TRBJ2-5	CASSLGNQETQYF	TGTGCCAGTAGCCTCGGGAACCAAGAGACCCAGTACTTC
NA	TRBV7-2	TRBD1	TRBJ1-6	CASSGQGGILSSPLHF	TGTGCCAGCAGTGGCCAGGGGGGGATCCTTAGTTCACCCCTCCACTTT
NA	TRBV7-2	NA	TRBJ1-1	CASSLGQGGRAFF	TGTGCCAGCAGCTTAGGTCAAGGTGGGCGAGCTTTCTTT
NA	TRBV4-2	NA	TRBJ2-7	CASSQEVSGGNEQYF	TGTGCCAGCAGCCAAGAGGTATCGGGGGGCAACGAGCAGTACTTC
NA	TRBV2	NA	TRBJ2-7	CASSDERGYEQYF	TGTGCCAGCAGCGACGAACGTGGTTACGAGCAGTACTTC
NA	TRBV5-1	TRBD1	TRBJ1-1	CASSPYRGDTEAFF	TGCGCCAGCAGCCCGTACAGGGGTGACACTGAAGCTTTCTTT
NA	TRBV4-3	NA	TRBJ1-6	CASSQSPWGSPLHF	TGCGCCAGCAGCCAATCCCCTTGGGGGTCACCCCTCCACTTT
NA	TRBV2	NA	TRBJ2-5	CASNWQGKGETQYF	TGTGCCAGCAATTGGCAGGGGAAGGGAGAGACCCAGTACTTC
NA	TRBV11-2	TRBD1	TRBJ1-2	CASSLAPGQGRGYTF	TGTGCCAGCAGCTTAGCCCCTGGACAGGGGCGAGGCTACACCTTC
NA	TRBV7-2	TRBD1	TRBJ2-2	CASSLGALQGTGELFF	TGTGCCAGCAGCTTAGGGGCTCTACAGGGGACCGGGGAGCTGTTTTTT
NA	TRBV6-5	NA	TRBJ2-5	CASSYSALGPETQYF	TGTGCCAGCAGTTACTCGGCCTTAGGTCCGGAGACCCAGTACTTC
NA	TRBV30	NA	TRBJ1-1	CAWKGSRTEAFF	TGTGCCTGGAAGGGGAGTCGCACTGAAGCTTTCTTT
NA	TRBV6-5	TRBD2	TRBJ2-5	CATGDRGGAQETQYF	TGTGCCACCGGTGATCGCGGGGGGGCCCAGGAGACCCAGTACTTC